This T cell receptor beta chain appears in the sequencing data of a study of blood T cell repertoires in COVID-19. Overall study context: COVID-19 samples from acute and convalescent phases originated in the United States, Italy and Spain.

Germline V gene lookup returns CDR1 SGHRS and CDR2 YFSETQ. Trimming took 0 bases from V and 7 from J; bases not matched to a gene: 7. There are 15 residues in the CDR3. Methods used by the authors: How many nucleated cells were present was estimated from reference gene primer amplification. The protocol was immunoSEQ multiplex PCR, while the TCRdb copy is restricted to in-frame clones and leaves out a portion. V and J calls and clone size are copied from that table; D and trimming were computed from the DNA. The data show 45,000 to 55,000 clones, with about four fifths seen just once and about 7% held by the top ten.

The specimen was peripheral blood. This receptor was obtained from a man aged 55 to 70 with active COVID-19. The chain couples TRBV5-1 to TRBJ2-5, with TRBD1 identical over 9 bases. Written as DNA, the CDR3 is TGCGCCAGCAGCTTGGGGGACAGGGTCTTCGGGACCCAGTACTTC. Translation: CASSLGDRVFGTQYF.